One T cell receptor beta chain is described in this entry. A junction end diverges from the germline sequence, so it may reflect a read error. Arm-PCR of CDR3 regions with iRepertoire HTBI primers generated TCR beta libraries. TCRdb reanalysed the multiplex PCR reads using MiXCR and keeps one entry per CDR3 protein. Altogether 550,000 to 650,000 distinct CDR3 sequences are present, 16% being singletons, with the ten largest covering approximately 12%. The data stem from a study of regulatory T cells in long-lasting Graves disease. Noted time point: newly diagnosed GD, antithyroid drugs for less than 3 months. With RNA extracted from PBMCs as input, the TCR library was made. A further study also used this sample, focusing on T cells in Graves' hyperthyroidism and ophthalmopathy. From that second work: In the first-round RT-PCR of the TCR CDR3, the HTBI primer set was used.

The TCR originated in a man aged 18 to 30 with Graves disease. The sequenced sample was peripheral blood mononuclear cells (PBMCs), obtained at new diagnosis, from a patient treated with antithyroid drugs.

Here the CDR3 DNA reads TGTGCCAGCAGCCTAGCGGGCGGACTAGGGGCAGATACGCAGTATTTT. Its translation: CASSLAGGLGADTQYF. The rearrangement links TRBV7-2 to TRBJ2-3, with 8 bases fitting TRBD2. The CDR3 runs 16 residues. Germline CDR1 reads SGHTA; CDR2 reads FQGNSA.